Presented here are 28 T cell receptor beta chains from one specimen sequenced in a study of blood T cells in healthy people across ages. Alongside a J-beta primer mix, a sample-barcoded 5' primer served in a second PCR lasting about 7 to 12 cycles. From the 5' RACE reads, TCRdb called clonotypes with MiXCR, one entry per CDR3 protein. There are 710,000 or so distinct CDR3 sequences in the sample; about 20% occur only once, and roughly 22% lies in the top ten. The sequenced sample consisted of blood. These receptors were obtained from a man between 65 and 85 years old in good health.

The chain uses TRBV11-2 and TRBJ2-5; D is perhaps TRBD1 (6 bases). CDR1 and CDR2 from the germline V gene are SGHAT and FQNNGV. Deletions cut 4 bases from V and 5 bases from J, with 17 bases between. This CDR3 is built from 15 residues. The CDR3 reads CASSSTGNNRETQYF. DNA for the CDR3: TGTGCCAGCAGCTCGACAGGCAACAATAGGGAGACCCAGTACTTC.

Concerning this clonotype: The junction shows a germline mismatch at one end, possibly a read error. The J gene is TRBJ2-3, the V gene TRBV12-3 or TRBV12-4; 7 nucleotides line up with TRBD2. The CDR3 is made up of 18 amino acids. Written as DNA, the CDR3 is TGTGCCAGCAGGTTGCAGCGGGGTAGCGGAGGGGCAGCAGATGCGCAGTATTTT. This translates into CASRLQRGSGGAADAQYF.

This sequence joins TRBV5-1 and TRBJ1-1; D uncertain. Trimming stripped 10 bases from V and 1 base from J, with 14 bases between. Germline V gene sequence: CDR1 SGHRS, CDR2 YFSETQ. The CDR3 sequence is 13 residues long. CDR3 protein: CAGNPEGNTEAFF. CDR3 in DNA: TGCGCCGGCAATCCGGAGGGGAACACTGAAGCTTTCTTT.

The genes are TRBV10-2 and TRBJ2-3; the match to TRBD2 covers 7 bases. Germline values: CDR1 WSHSY, CDR2 SAAADI. J gave up 4 bases and V 5 bases, and 6 bases lay outside the gene matches. This CDR3 region has 14 residues. CDR3 bases: TGCGCCAGCAGTCTCACAGCGGGGTCAGATACGCAGTATTTT. It is translated as CASSLTAGSDTQYF.

The rearrangement links TRBV5-1 to TRBJ2-1; D is possibly TRBD2 (5 bases). Germline values: CDR1 SGHRS, CDR2 YFSETQ. V was cut by 5 bases and J by 0 bases, with 12 bases left in between. The CDR3 length is 15 residues. The CDR3 coding sequence is TGCGCCAGCAGTGAGGCTAGCTTCTCCTACAATGAGCAGTTCTTC. It codes for CASSEASFSYNEQFF.

This clonotype was detected a few times. V gene TRBV7-2 combines with J gene TRBJ1-1; D remains unclear. The germline V and J ends were trimmed by 3 bases and 4 bases, with 21 bases remaining between them. CDR3 size: 17 residues. Germline V gene data show CDR1 as SGHTA and CDR2 as FQGNSA. For the CDR3, the DNA is TGTGCCAGCAGCTTGGCTTCTTCGGGGAACATGAGCACTGAAGCTTTCTTT. This gives the protein CASSLASSGNMSTEAFF.

This clonotype showed up just a few times. The gene calls are TRBV29-1 and TRBJ1-5; D might be TRBD1 (6 bases). From germline, CDR1 is SQVTM and CDR2 ANQGSEA. Trimming took 4 bases from V and 5 from J, leaving 12 bases between them. The CDR3 totals 13 residues. The CDR3 is CSVARGLDQPQHF. CDR3 in DNA: TGCAGCGTTGCCAGGGGATTAGATCAGCCCCAGCATTTT.

V usage is TRBV4-1 and J usage is TRBJ2-1; D ambiguous. The V end lost 0 bases, the J end lost 8 bases, and 17 bases lay between the germline ends. The CDR3 is made up of 16 amino acids. Germline V gene sequence: CDR1 MGHRA, CDR2 YSYEKL. The CDR3 here is CASSQDPPQYFYEQFF. Here the CDR3 DNA reads TGCGCCAGCAGCCAAGATCCCCCACAATATTTCTATGAGCAGTTCTTC.

This clonotype was found many times. CDR3: CASSFTEDNQPQHF. DNA for the CDR3: TGTGCCAGCAGTTTCACAGAAGACAATCAGCCCCAGCATTTT. The V call is TRBV12-3 or TRBV12-4, the J call TRBJ1-5; D not certain. V lost 3 bases, J lost 3 bases, and 9 bases lay in between. This CDR3 region has 14 residues.

The chain links TRBV24-1 to TRBJ2-1; D remains unclear. V was pared by 6 bases and J by 2 bases, with 7 bases between. The CDR3 has 13 amino acids. Germline loops: CDR1 KGHDR, CDR2 SFDVKD. CDR3 sequence: CATSLRAYNEQFF. In DNA form, the CDR3 reads TGTGCCACCAGTCTTAGGGCCTACAATGAGCAGTTCTTC.

The sample holds a few counts of this clonotype. The rearrangement uses TRBV4-1 and TRBJ2-1; 8 positions agree with TRBD2. Unmatched junction bases numbered 4, after V lost 1 base and J lost 2 bases. Germline CDR1 reads MGHRA; CDR2 reads YSYEKL. The CDR3 is made up of 16 amino acids. In DNA form, the CDR3 reads TGCGCCAGCAGCCAAGGCAGCGGGAGCACCTACAATGAGCAGTTCTTC. Encoded protein: CASSQGSGSTYNEQFF.

The chain links TRBV12-3 or TRBV12-4 to TRBJ2-1; the D gene is possibly TRBD2 (5 bases). The J call is doubtful: the DNA matches TRBJ2-7 better. The CDR3 spans 13 residues. CDR3 bases: TGTGCCAGCAGTTTCTCTAGCCAGTACGAGCAGTACTTC. Translated, it gives CASSFSSQYEQYF.

This clonotype turned up a few times. The rearrangement links TRBV3-1 to TRBJ2-2; TRBD2 might be the D (5 bases). The CDR3 extends over 14 amino acids. V was cut by 7 bases and J by 1 base, with 10 bases left in between. Looked up from germline, CDR1 is LGHDT and CDR2 is YNNKEL (reference sequence). In DNA form, the CDR3 reads TGTGCCAGCAAGAAGGGAGTGAACACCGGGGAGCTGTTTTTT. Protein product: CASKKGVNTGELFF.

This clonotype showed up just a few times. CDR3 amino acids: CSVPAGDYGYTF. As DNA, the CDR3 is TGCAGCGTTCCTGCAGGGGATTATGGCTACACCTTC. The chain joins TRBV29-1 to TRBJ1-2, with a weak D call TRBD1 (6 bases). Trimming shortened V by 5 bases and J by 5 bases, and 12 bases separated the two germline ends. Germline V gene data show CDR1 as SQVTM and CDR2 as ANQGSEA. The CDR3 consists of 12 residues. Based on the CDR3 plus reference TRBV29-1 and TRBJ1-2, the full variable domain is SAVISQKPSRDICQRGTSLTIQCQVDSQVTMMFWYRQQPGQSLTLIATANQGSEATYESGFVIDKFPISRPNLTFSTLTVSNMSPEDSSIYLCSVPAGDYGYTFGSGTRLTVV.

The rearrangement links TRBV28 to TRBJ1-1; 12 bases line up with TRBD1. This CDR3 contains 17 residues. The V and J ends lost 4 bases and 5 bases, in that order; junction bases with no gene match: 11. Germline values: CDR1 MDHEN, CDR2 SYDVKM. The CDR3 coding sequence is TGTGCCAGCAGTTATGCCCGGGACAGGGGGCTTCGGACTGAAGCTTTCTTT. Its protein is CASSYARDRGLRTEAFF.

This clonotype came up a few times. At one end the junction does not follow the germline gene, possibly because of a read error. The V gene is TRBV7-9, the J gene TRBJ1-1; no clear D gene. The germline CDR1 and CDR2 sequences are SEHNR and FQNEAQ (reference sequence). CDR3 length: 13 amino acids. The CDR3 protein is CTSSLAFGDVAFF. The CDR3 DNA reads as TGTACCAGCAGCTTAGCCTTCGGGGATGTAGCTTTCTTT.

This clonotype was detected a few times. V gene TRBV11-2 combines with J gene TRBJ2-5; possibly TRBD2 for D (7 bases). With 2 bases removed from V and 1 base from J, the gap between germline ends came to 14 bases. This CDR3 is 16 amino acids long. Looked up from germline, CDR1 is SGHAT and CDR2 is FQNNGV. The chain's CDR3 is CASSLRGDTTQETQYF. The CDR3 DNA sequence: TGTGCCAGCAGCTTACGGGGGGACACTACCCAAGAGACCCAGTACTTC.

This rearrangement joins TRBV6-5 to TRBJ2-3; the D gene could be TRBD1 or TRBD2 (5 bases each). CDR3 length: 16 amino acids. The germline V and J ends were trimmed by 5 bases and 1 base, with 16 bases remaining between them. Germline V gene lookup returns CDR1 MNHEY and CDR2 SVGAGI. The CDR3 DNA is TGTGCCAGCAGTAACCCTCCGGGACCCCGCACAGATACGCAGTATTTT. Amino acids: CASSNPPGPRTDTQYF.

This chain connects TRBV12-5 to TRBJ1-1; TRBD1 matches at 8 bases. Looked up from germline, CDR1 is LGHNT and CDR2 is FRNRAP. This CDR3 is 14 amino acids long. J gave up 11 bases and V 5 bases, and 13 bases lay outside the gene matches. The CDR3 loop reads CASGINQGADGAFF. For the CDR3, the DNA is TGTGCTAGTGGTATCAACCAGGGGGCGGATGGGGCTTTCTTT. The whole variable domain, remainder taken from reference TRBV12-5 and TRBJ1-1, is DARVTQTPRHKVTEMGQEVTMRCQPILGHNTVFWYRQTMMQGLELLAYFRNRAPLDDSGMPKDRFSAEMPDATLATLKIQPSEPRDSAVYFCASGINQGADGAFFGQGTRLTVV.

V is TRBV20-1 and J is TRBJ2-1, with D perhaps matching TRBD2 (5 bases). With 3 bases removed from V and 2 bases from J, the gap between germline ends came to 8 bases. Germline CDR1 and CDR2: DFQATT and SNEGSKA (reference sequence). This CDR3 spans 13 amino acids. CDR3 nucleotide sequence: TGCAGTGCTAGGATAGCGCCCTACAATGAGCAGTTCTTC. Translation gives CSARIAPYNEQFF.

The genes are TRBV7-9 and TRBJ1-3; a possible D gene is TRBD1 (5 bases). Germline lookup yields CDR1 SEHNR and CDR2 FQNEAQ (reference sequence). The ends were cut back, 5 bases at V and 4 bases at J, with 12 bases in the middle. The CDR3 covers 14 residues. CDR3 amino acids: CASSPRVSGNTIYF. Written as DNA, the CDR3 is TGTGCCAGCAGCCCCAGGGTCTCGGGAAACACCATATATTTT.

In this sample, this clonotype turned up a few times. This rearrangement joins TRBV3-1 to TRBJ1-1, with D perhaps matching TRBD1 (5 bases). Germline V gives CDR1 LGHDT, CDR2 YNNKEL (reference sequence). Trimming cost V 4 bases and J 1 base, with 13 bases left between them. CDR3 length: 15 residues. The CDR3 is CASSPLGTENTEAFF. Here the CDR3 DNA reads TGTGCCAGCAGCCCCCTTGGGACGGAGAACACTGAAGCTTTCTTT.

This clonotype was seen a handful of times. The rearrangement joins TRBV4-1 to TRBJ2-3, with 10 nucleotides matching TRBD2. V shed 0 bases and J 2 bases; nucleotides not matched to a gene: 11. The CDR3 consists of 19 residues. Germline V CDR1 and CDR2: MGHRA, YSYEKL. For the CDR3, the DNA is TGCGCCAGCAGCCAAGACGGAACTAGCGGGATAACCCACACAGATACGCAGTATTTT. Protein: CASSQDGTSGITHTDTQYF.

The rearrangement links TRBV6-5 to TRBJ2-3; 15 positions match TRBD2. The CDR3 contains 17 residues. Germline CDR1 reads MNHEY; CDR2 reads SVGAGI. V gave up 4 bases and J gave up 3 bases; unmatched junction bases: 5. DNA for the CDR3: TGTGCCAGCAGTTCCCCTGGACTAGCGGGAGGGACAGATACGCAGTATTTT. As protein: CASSSPGLAGGTDTQYF.

This clonotype was observed a handful of times. The V and J genes are TRBV7-9 and TRBJ2-2; unclear D gene. V was cut by 0 bases and J by 7 bases, with 3 bases left in between. The CDR3 runs to 12 residues. Germline V CDR1 and CDR2: SEHNR, FQNEAQ (reference sequence). CDR3 residues: CASSLAGGELFF. The DNA for the CDR3 is TGTGCCAGCAGCTTAGCGGGCGGGGAGCTGTTTTTT. The full variable domain, rest sourced from reference TRBV7-9 and TRBJ2-2, is DTGVSQNPRHKITKRGQNVTFRCDPISEHNRLYWYRQTLGQGPEFLTYFQNEAQLEKSRLLSDRFSAERPKGSFSTLEIQRTEQGDSAMYLCASSLAGGELFFGEGSRLTVL.

This clonotype was counted only a few times. The chain has TRBV10-3 and TRBJ1-2; weak D call: TRBD1 (5 bases). The CDR3 is made up of 13 amino acids. Trimming stripped 6 bases from V and 7 bases from J, with 15 bases between. The germline V gene encodes CDR1 ENHRY and CDR2 SYGVKD. DNA of the CDR3: TGTGCCATCAGGCCCGGGACGTTGGGTGGCTACACCTTC. It codes for CAIRPGTLGGYTF.

The genes are TRBV5-1 and TRBJ2-1, with D perhaps matching TRBD1 (5 bases). Germline CDR1 is SGHRS and CDR2 is YFSETQ. The CDR3 is 14 residues long. V lost 6 bases, J lost 3 bases, and 13 bases lay in between. CDR3 in amino acids: CASKRGDSYNEQFF. The CDR3 DNA reads as TGCGCCAGCAAAAGAGGCGACAGCTACAATGAGCAGTTCTTC. The complete variable domain, with remaining parts taken from reference TRBV5-1 and TRBJ2-1, reads KAGVTQTPRYLIKTRGQQVTLSCSPISGHRSVSWYQQTPGQGLQFLFEYFSETQRNKGNFPGRFSGRQFSNSRSEMNVSTLELGDSALYLCASKRGDSYNEQFFGPGTRLTVL.

This clonotype was detected only a few times. The V gene is TRBV24-1, the J gene TRBJ2-7; tentative D call: TRBD1 (5 bases). This CDR3 has 15 amino acids. Germline V gene sequence: CDR1 KGHDR, CDR2 SFDVKD. Trimming shortened V by 0 bases and J by 3 bases, and 11 bases separated the two germline ends. The CDR3 region is CATSDLNRTNYEQYV. CDR3 bases: TGTGCCACCAGTGATTTGAACAGGACCAACTACGAGCAGTACGTC.